These T cell receptor beta chains were read from a single sample in a study of T cells in Graves' hyperthyroidism and ophthalmopathy. One entry per CDR3 protein, called by TCRdb with MiXCR from the multiplex PCR reads. The sample yields roughly 290,000 distinct CDR3 sequences, roughly 13% seen once. Input material: blood. The receptor set was obtained from a woman in her 40s with Graves' hyperthyroidism. Each CDR3 is given with its conserved first and last residue. A D gene is named only where the DNA matches it firmly. Clone size, where shown, is once, few, many, or a class for clones that have expanded.

v_call	j_call	d_call	clone_size	cdr3_aa	cdr3_nt
TRBV20-1	TRBJ1-1	.	many	CSARPAGIGTEAFF	TGCAGTGCTAGACCAGCTGGGATCGGCACTGAAGCTTTCTTT
TRBV19	TRBJ2-5	TRBD2	few	CASSLGGDAETQYF	TGTGCCAGTAGCCTGGGAGGGGATGCAGAGACCCAGTACTTC
TRBV7-3	TRBJ2-1	TRBD2	many	CASSLPSTSDSYNEQFF	TGTGCCAGCAGCTTACCATCGACTAGCGACTCCTACAATGAGCAGTTCTTC
TRBV28	TRBJ1-2	.	many	CASSFGSNYGYTF	TGTGCCAGCAGTTTCGGCAGCAACTATGGCTACACCTTC
TRBV7-9	TRBJ1-1	.	.	CASSLEGGAFF	TGTGCCAGCAGCTTAGAAGGGGGAGCTTTCTTT
TRBV20-1	TRBJ2-1	TRBD2	.	CSARQSGLAGEQFF	TGCAGTGCTAGGCAATCGGGACTAGCCGGTGAGCAGTTCTTC
TRBV11-1	TRBJ2-1	TRBD2	many	CASSRTSEQFF	TGTGCCAGCAGCCGGACTAGCGAGCAGTTCTTC
TRBV18	TRBJ1-5	.	many	CASSPGKGIVQPQHF	TGTGCCAGCTCACCTGGTAAGGGAATCGTACAGCCCCAGCATTTT
TRBV12-3/TRBV12-4	TRBJ2-3	.	many	CASSYVTDTQYF	TGTGCCAGCAGTTATGTGACAGATACGCAGTATTTT
TRBV11-3	TRBJ2-7	TRBD2	many	CASSLFEREVTGEQYF	TGTGCCAGCAGCTTGTTCGAGCGGGAGGTTACGGGCGAGCAGTACTTC
TRBV20-1	TRBJ2-3	.	many	CSAPDRTASTDTQYF	TGCAGTGCCCCTGACCGGACAGCTAGCACAGATACGCAGTATTTT
TRBV18	TRBJ2-3	.	.	CASSPPGSPDTQYF	TGTGCCAGCTCACCACCCGGGTCCCCAGATACGCAGTATTTT
TRBV18	TRBJ2-5	.	.	CARSLGYQETQYF	TGTGCCAGGTCACTTGGGTACCAAGAGACCCAGTACTTC
TRBV18	TRBJ1-1	TRBD1	few	CASSPEQGRGTEAFF	TGTGCCAGCTCACCTGAACAGGGGAGAGGGACTGAAGCTTTCTTT